These 17 T cell receptor beta chains originate from one sample sequenced in a study of human T cells and chemical hapten exposure. TCRdb analysed the RACE reads with MiXCR anew, one entry per CDR3 protein. Of about 380,000 distinct CDR3 sequences in the sample, less than 6.5% were seen once. Time point: pre-sensitization, week 0. Treatment reported: therapeutic diphenylcyclopropenone sensitization with weekly scalp DPC. Sequences were derived from whole blood, sampled in connection with sensitization to the hapten diphenylcyclopropenone (DPC). The origin of the receptors is a woman aged 45-60 years with alopecia areata. Some clones in this sample may be carry-over from other donors' samples.

Many counts were recorded for this clonotype. The chain is built from TRBV25-1 and TRBJ1-6, with D maybe TRBD1 (5 bases). The CDR3 is 15 amino acids. Germline V lookup: CDR1 MGHDK, CDR2 SYGVNS. V was pared by 6 bases and J by 7 bases, with 16 bases between. CDR3 bases: TGTGCCAGCAGGGGTCCGGACATCGAAAATTCACCCCTCCACTTT. Translated: CASRGPDIENSPLHF.

This clonotype was seen at least ten times. The chain recombines TRBV28 with TRBJ2-1; the D is unclear. The V and J ends lost 1 base and 2 bases respectively, with 9 bases between them. The CDR3 totals 15 residues. Germline CDR1 is MDHEN and CDR2 is SYDVKM. The CDR3 nucleotides read TGTGCCAGCAGTTTATCGGCGGCCCCCTACAATGAGCAGTTCTTC. It is translated as CASSLSAAPYNEQFF.

This clonotype occurred many times. The rearrangement links TRBV7-9 to TRBJ2-5; 15 bases agree with TRBD2. With 7 bases clipped from V and 7 bases from J, the junction kept 16 bases outside the gene matches. The CDR3 extends over 18 amino acids. Germline V gives CDR1 SEHNR, CDR2 FQNEAQ (reference sequence). The chain's CDR3 is CASTAPGLAGGRGGTQYF. Written as DNA, the CDR3 is TGTGCCAGCACCGCCCCGGGACTAGCGGGAGGTCGAGGAGGGACCCAGTACTTC.

This clonotype appeared many times. The rearrangement uses TRBV18 and TRBJ1-2; D remains unclear. Germline V gene data show CDR1 as KGHSH and CDR2 as LQKENI. This CDR3 has 13 amino acids. The V end lost 2 bases, the J end lost 2 bases, and 6 bases lay between the germline ends. The DNA of the CDR3 is TGTGCCAGCTCACCAGTAGGGAACTATGGCTACACCTTC. Residues: CASSPVGNYGYTF.

This clonotype occurred many times. The rearrangement joins TRBV29-1 to TRBJ2-7; weak D call: TRBD1 (6 bases). Per germline, CDR1 SQVTM and CDR2 ANQGSEA. Trimming pared 4 bases from V and 1 base from J, leaving 14 bases between. The CDR3 is 14 amino acids. The DNA for the CDR3 is TGCAGCGTTGCGGGCCAGGGGTTTTCCTACGAGCAGTACTTC. It yields the protein CSVAGQGFSYEQYF.

This clonotype has a count of ten or more. The chain combines TRBV12-3 or TRBV12-4 with TRBJ2-7; weak D call: TRBD1 (5 bases). V was cut by 6 bases and J by 7 bases, with 16 bases left in between. CDR3 length equals 13 residues. CDR3 protein: CASRGARLGEQYF. The CDR3 DNA reads TGTGCCAGCAGAGGGGCGAGGTTGGGGGAGCAGTACTTC.

Many counts were recorded for this clonotype. The chain combines TRBV6-2 or TRBV6-3 with TRBJ2-4; a weak D match, TRBD1 (5 bases). The germline CDR1 and CDR2 sequences are MNHEY and SVGEGT. The CDR3 has 14 residues. V was pared by 0 bases and J by 9 bases, with 12 bases between. The CDR3 region is CASSYSGRAGIQYF. CDR3 coding DNA: TGTGCCAGCAGTTACTCTGGCAGGGCAGGCATTCAGTACTTC.

With regard to this clonotype: Possible read error: a much larger clone is one base away. The rearrangement joins TRBV6-6 to TRBJ2-5, with 8 nucleotides matching TRBD2. CDR1 and CDR2 from the germline V gene are MNHNY and SVGAGI (reference sequence). This CDR3 contains 15 residues. After removal of 4 bases from V and 3 bases from J, the junction contained 7 bases not matched to a gene. Here the CDR3 reads CASSFSSGGEETQYF. In DNA, the CDR3 is TGTGCCAGCAGTTTCAGTTCGGGAGGGGAAGAGACCCAGTACTTC.

V usage is TRBV4-1 and J usage is TRBJ2-3; D call uncertain. Trimming pared 0 bases from V and 5 bases from J, leaving 12 bases between. Germline V CDR1 and CDR2: MGHRA, YSYEKL. The CDR3 is 15 amino acids. For the CDR3, the DNA is TGCGCCAGCAGCCAAGATGGCACAGCTGTAGATACGCAGTATTTT. It specifies CASSQDGTAVDTQYF.

There are many counts of this clonotype. This chain connects TRBV7-2 to TRBJ1-1, with a possible D match to TRBD1 (5 bases). CDR1 is SGHTA and CDR2 is FQGNSA in the germline V gene. V was shortened by 4 bases and J by 3 bases, with 9 bases between the two germline ends. The CDR3 extends over 13 amino acids. CDR3 bases: TGTGCCAGCAGCTCAGGGTACGACACTGAAGCTTTCTTT. This codes for CASSSGYDTEAFF.

In this sample, this clonotype turned up many times. The CDR3 loop is CASSLVDTHEQYF. The CDR3, as DNA: TGTGCCAGCAGCTTGGTTGACACGCACGAGCAGTACTTC. This sequence joins TRBV5-4 and TRBJ2-7; no clear D gene. Germline V gene data show CDR1 as SGHNT and CDR2 as YYREEE (reference sequence). Trimming removed 0 bases at V and 5 bases at J, with 9 bases between. The CDR3 totals 13 residues.

This clonotype was seen ten or more times. J is TRBJ2-1 and V is TRBV6-1; 8 bases match TRBD2. After removal of 2 bases from V and 7 bases from J, the junction contained 7 bases not matched to a gene. The CDR3 sequence is 15 residues long. Germline V CDR1 and CDR2: MNHNS, SASEGT. CDR3 region: CASSERGGLRNEQFF. CDR3 DNA sequence: TGTGCCAGCAGTGAACGGGGGGGCTTGAGAAATGAGCAGTTCTTC.

The rearrangement links TRBV20-1 to TRBJ2-5, with D possibly TRBD2 on 5 matching bases. V gave up 0 bases and J gave up 2 bases, with 19 bases separating them. The CDR3 runs 17 residues. The V gene's germline CDR1 is DFQATT and CDR2 SNEGSKA (reference sequence). CDR3: CSARENGVSVQQETQYF. CDR3 sequence (DNA): TGCAGTGCTAGAGAGAACGGGGTGAGCGTACAACAAGAGACCCAGTACTTC.

This clonotype was detected many times. The CDR3 nucleotides read TGTGCCAGCAGCCCACGAGAGGATCCGAATCAGCCCCAGCATTTT. Its protein is CASSPREDPNQPQHF. This chain uses TRBV27 with TRBJ1-5; D remains ambiguous. Germline CDR1 and CDR2: MNHEY and SMNVEV (reference sequence). There are 15 residues in the CDR3. The V and J ends lost 6 bases and 4 bases respectively, with 16 bases between them.

In this sample, this clonotype turned up many times. Here the CDR3 reads CASSQISATDTQYF. CDR3 nucleotide sequence: TGTGCCAGCAGCCAAATCTCAGCCACAGATACGCAGTATTTT. This chain uses TRBV3-1 with TRBJ2-3; D is unclear. CDR3 length equals 14 residues. The V end was cut by 2 bases, the J end by 2 bases, with 8 bases between. Germline CDR1 and CDR2: LGHDT and YNNKEL (reference sequence).

This clonotype was counted at least ten times. V is TRBV5-1 and J is TRBJ1-1, with D possibly matching TRBD1 (6 bases). The germline CDR1 and CDR2 sequences are SGHRS and YFSETQ. There are 19 residues in the CDR3. V dropped 1 base and J dropped 0 bases, with 22 bases sitting between them. Written as DNA, the CDR3 is TGCGCCAGCAGCTTGTTCGGGGGCGCGACGGGAGGTATGAACACTGAAGCTTTCTTT. Amino acids: CASSLFGGATGGMNTEAFF.

In this sample, this clonotype turned up many times. The chain couples TRBV5-1 to TRBJ2-3; TRBD2 might be the D (5 bases). Trimming cost V 8 bases and J 2 bases, with 18 bases left between them. The CDR3 runs to 15 residues. Germline lookup yields CDR1 SGHRS and CDR2 YFSETQ. The CDR3 nucleotides read TGCGCCAGTAAACAACGAGCGGTGAACACAGATACGCAGTATTTT. It is translated as CASKQRAVNTDTQYF.